This T cell receptor (beta chain) was recorded in a study of cytomegalovirus exposure and HLA in healthy donors. Overall study findings and caveats: The study recorded about 150 TCR beta chains that were cytomegalovirus-associated.

PCR was performed using 60 Vbeta and 13 Jbeta primers. TCRdb's copy holds only in-frame clones and misses some; the assay was immunoSEQ multiplex PCR. The table has more than 75,000 clones, 70% to 80% seen once; the top ten hold about 9%. Note on this clone: What it recognizes is unknown.

While unrecorded immune exposures were likely, the donors were nominally healthy when sampled. The sequenced sample was PBMCs. The receptor comes from a man in his forties in good health and CMV-seropositive.

CDR3 nucleotides: TGCGCCAGCAGCTTTAGCGCACCCCCAGAGACCCAGTACTTC. Its translation: CASSFSAPPETQYF. The V and J genes are TRBV5-1 and TRBJ2-5; possible D gene TRBD2, 5 bases. The length of the CDR3 is 14 residues. Trimming left V 2 bases short and J 4 bases short, with 12 bases between. Germline assignment: CDR1 SGHRS and CDR2 YFSETQ. Based on the CDR3 plus reference TRBV5-1 and TRBJ2-5, the full variable domain is KAGVTQTPRYLIKTRGQQVTLSCSPISGHRSVSWYQQTPGQGLQFLFEYFSETQRNKGNFPGRFSGRQFSNSRSEMNVSTLELGDSALYLCASSFSAPPETQYFGPGTRLLVL.